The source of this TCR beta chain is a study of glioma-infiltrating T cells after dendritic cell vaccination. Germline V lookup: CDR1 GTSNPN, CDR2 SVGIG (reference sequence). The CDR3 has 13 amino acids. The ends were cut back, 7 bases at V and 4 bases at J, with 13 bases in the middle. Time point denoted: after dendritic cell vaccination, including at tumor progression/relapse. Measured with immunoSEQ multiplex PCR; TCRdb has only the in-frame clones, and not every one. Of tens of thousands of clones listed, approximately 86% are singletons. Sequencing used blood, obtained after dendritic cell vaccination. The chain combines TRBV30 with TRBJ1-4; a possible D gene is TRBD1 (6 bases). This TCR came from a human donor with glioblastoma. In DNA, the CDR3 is TGTGCCTTTGGACAGAACCTTAATGAAAAACTGTTTTTT. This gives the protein CAFGQNLNEKLFF.